This record covers a single T cell receptor beta chain. These data come from a study of blood T cell repertoires in COVID-19. Here immunoSEQ multiplex PCR was the method, and the copy in TCRdb shows in-frame clones only, minus some. The table records approximately 140,000 clones, 80% to 90% of them present only once. The germline gives CDR1 LGHDT, CDR2 YNNKEL (reference sequence). The CDR3 has 15 amino acids. V lost 4 bases to trimming and J lost 6 bases, with 17 bases between them. The clonotype was recovered from a woman aged 55-70 years with COVID-19, enrolled during active disease. Input material: peripheral blood. This rearrangement joins TRBV3-1 (or the pseudogene TRBV3-2) to TRBJ2-3; tentatively, D is TRBD1 (6 bases). The DNA for the CDR3 is TGTGCCAGCAGCCCCGACAGGCCTGGATACGATACGCAGTATTTT. Its translation: CASSPDRPGYDTQYF.